Presented here are 2 T cell receptor delta chains from one specimen sequenced in a study of gamma-delta T cells after stem cell transplantation. TCRdb reapplied CATT to the RT-PCR reads. This sample's table reports 20 to 25 delta-chain clones. The sequencing input was gamma-delta T cells. The source of these receptors is a human donor. It is not recorded whose cells these are; they may come from a transplant donor. This table probably holds off-target reads from a library built for another chain.

This clone was observed a single time. The V gene went uncalled, while the J gene is TRDJ1; TRDD3 is the table's D call and was not checked against the DNA. The CDR3 sequence is 21 residues long. In nucleotides, the CDR3 is TGTGCCTGTGACACCCTTACTGGGGGATACGCCGTCCCCCAAATCGCCGATAAACTCATCTTT. Translation: CACDTLTGGYAVPQIADKLIF.

This clone was seen a handful of times. V and J are TRDV2 and TRDJ1; 8 nucleotides match TRDD3. This CDR3 has 19 amino acids. CDR1 and CDR2 (germline): GEAIGNYY, EKD. With V trimmed by 2 bases and J by 0 bases, 16 bases remained unmatched. This chain's CDR3 is CACDKLLLLGGPYTDKLIF. The CDR3 nucleotides read TGTGCCTGTGACAAGTTACTCCTACTGGGGGGCCCGTACACCGATAAACTCATCTTT.